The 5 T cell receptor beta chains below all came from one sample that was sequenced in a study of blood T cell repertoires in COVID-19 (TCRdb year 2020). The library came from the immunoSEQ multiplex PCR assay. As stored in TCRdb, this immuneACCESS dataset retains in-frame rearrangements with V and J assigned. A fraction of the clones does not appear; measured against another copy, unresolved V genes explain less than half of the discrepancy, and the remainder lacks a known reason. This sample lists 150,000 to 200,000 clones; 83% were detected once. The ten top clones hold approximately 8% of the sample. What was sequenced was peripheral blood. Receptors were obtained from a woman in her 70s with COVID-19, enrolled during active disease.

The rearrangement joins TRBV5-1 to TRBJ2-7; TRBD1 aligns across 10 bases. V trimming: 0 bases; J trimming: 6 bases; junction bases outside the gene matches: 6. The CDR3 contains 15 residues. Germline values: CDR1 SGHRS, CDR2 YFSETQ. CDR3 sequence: CASSLARTGGGEQYF. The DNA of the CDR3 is TGCGCCAGCAGCTTGGCCCGGACAGGGGGAGGCGAGCAGTACTTC.

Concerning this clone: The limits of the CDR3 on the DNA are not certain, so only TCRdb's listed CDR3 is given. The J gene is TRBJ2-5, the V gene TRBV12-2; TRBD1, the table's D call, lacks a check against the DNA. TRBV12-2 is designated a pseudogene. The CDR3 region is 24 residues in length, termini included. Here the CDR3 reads CASRLAGQGRIMMDQYFGPGPQYF.

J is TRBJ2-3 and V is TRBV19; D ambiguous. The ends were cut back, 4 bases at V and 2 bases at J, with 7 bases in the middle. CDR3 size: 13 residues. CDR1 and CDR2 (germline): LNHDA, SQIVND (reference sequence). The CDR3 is CASSTGATDTQYF. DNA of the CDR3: TGTGCCAGTAGTACCGGTGCCACAGATACGCAGTATTTT.

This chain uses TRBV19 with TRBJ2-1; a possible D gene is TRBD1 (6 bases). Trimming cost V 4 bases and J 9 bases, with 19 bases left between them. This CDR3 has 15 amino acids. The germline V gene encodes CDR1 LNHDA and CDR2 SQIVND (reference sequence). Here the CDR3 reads CASSSRVGPGVEQFF. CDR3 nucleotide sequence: TGTGCCAGTAGTAGTCGGGTGGGACCAGGGGTTGAGCAGTTCTTC.

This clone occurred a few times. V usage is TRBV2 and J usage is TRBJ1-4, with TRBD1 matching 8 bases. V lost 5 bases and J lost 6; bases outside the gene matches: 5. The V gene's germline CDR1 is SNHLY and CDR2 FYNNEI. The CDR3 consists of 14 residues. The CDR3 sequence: CASSWGQVDEKLFF. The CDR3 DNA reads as TGTGCCAGCAGTTGGGGACAGGTGGATGAAAAACTGTTTTTT.